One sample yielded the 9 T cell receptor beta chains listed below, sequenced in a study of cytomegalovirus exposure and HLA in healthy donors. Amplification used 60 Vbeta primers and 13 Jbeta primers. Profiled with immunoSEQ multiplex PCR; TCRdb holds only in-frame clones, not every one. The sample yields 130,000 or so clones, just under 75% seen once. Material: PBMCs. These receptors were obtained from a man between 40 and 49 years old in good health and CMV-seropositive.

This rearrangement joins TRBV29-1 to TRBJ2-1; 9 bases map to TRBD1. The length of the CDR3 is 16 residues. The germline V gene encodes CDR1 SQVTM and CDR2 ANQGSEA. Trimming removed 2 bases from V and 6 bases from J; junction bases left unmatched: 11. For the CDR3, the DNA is TGCAGCGTTGAATTATGGGCCGGGACAGGGCTCAATGAGCAGTTCTTC. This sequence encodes CSVELWAGTGLNEQFF.

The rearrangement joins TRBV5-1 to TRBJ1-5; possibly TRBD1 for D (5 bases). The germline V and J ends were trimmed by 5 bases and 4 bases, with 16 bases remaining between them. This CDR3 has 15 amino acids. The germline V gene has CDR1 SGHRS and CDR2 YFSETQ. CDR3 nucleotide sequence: TGCGCCAGCAGTCCCGGGGGTACAGAGAATCAGCCCCAGCATTTT. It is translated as CASSPGGTENQPQHF. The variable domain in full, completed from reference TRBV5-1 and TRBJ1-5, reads KAGVTQTPRYLIKTRGQQVTLSCSPISGHRSVSWYQQTPGQGLQFLFEYFSETQRNKGNFPGRFSGRQFSNSRSEMNVSTLELGDSALYLCASSPGGTENQPQHFGDGTRLSIL.

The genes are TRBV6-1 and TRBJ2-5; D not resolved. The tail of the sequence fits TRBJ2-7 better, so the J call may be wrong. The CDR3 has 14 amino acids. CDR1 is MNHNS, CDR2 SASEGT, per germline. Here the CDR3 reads CASSALVVASEQYF. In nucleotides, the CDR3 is TGTGCCAGCTCGGCTTTGGTGGTAGCAAGCGAGCAGTACTTC.

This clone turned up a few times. CDR3 DNA sequence: TGTGCCAGCAGCCGCCGGAGGGGAAACCAAGAGACCCAGTACTTC. The encoded protein is CASSRRRGNQETQYF. The chain joins TRBV13 to TRBJ2-5; D possibly corresponds to TRBD2 (6 bases). Germline V gives CDR1 PRHDT, CDR2 FYEKMQ (reference sequence). Trimming cost V 5 bases and J 0 bases, with 13 bases left between them. The CDR3 has 15 residues.

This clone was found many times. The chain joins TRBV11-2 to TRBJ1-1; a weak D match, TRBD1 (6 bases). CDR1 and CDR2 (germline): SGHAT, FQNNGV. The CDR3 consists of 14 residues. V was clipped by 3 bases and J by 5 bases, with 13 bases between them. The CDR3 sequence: CASSFRGGQTEAFF. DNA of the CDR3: TGTGCCAGCAGCTTTAGGGGGGGACAAACTGAAGCTTTCTTT.

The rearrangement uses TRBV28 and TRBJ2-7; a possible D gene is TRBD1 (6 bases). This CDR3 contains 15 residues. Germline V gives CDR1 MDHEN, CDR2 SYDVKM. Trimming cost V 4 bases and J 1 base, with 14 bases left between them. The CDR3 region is CASSSTGQPSYEQYF. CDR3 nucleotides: TGTGCCAGCAGTTCCACCGGACAGCCTTCCTACGAGCAGTACTTC.

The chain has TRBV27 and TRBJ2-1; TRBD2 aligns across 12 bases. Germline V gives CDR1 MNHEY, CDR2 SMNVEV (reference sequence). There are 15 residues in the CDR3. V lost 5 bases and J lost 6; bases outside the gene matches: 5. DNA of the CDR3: TGTGCCAGCAGTAGGACTAGCGGGGTGGGCAATGAGCAGTTCTTC. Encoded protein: CASSRTSGVGNEQFF.

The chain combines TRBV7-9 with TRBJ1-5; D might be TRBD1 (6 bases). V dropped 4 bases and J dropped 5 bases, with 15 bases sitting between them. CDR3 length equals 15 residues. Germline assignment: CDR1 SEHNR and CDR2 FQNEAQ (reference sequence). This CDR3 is CASSSGDTPYQPQHF. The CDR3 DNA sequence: TGTGCCAGCAGCTCCGGGGACACTCCCTATCAGCCCCAGCATTTT.

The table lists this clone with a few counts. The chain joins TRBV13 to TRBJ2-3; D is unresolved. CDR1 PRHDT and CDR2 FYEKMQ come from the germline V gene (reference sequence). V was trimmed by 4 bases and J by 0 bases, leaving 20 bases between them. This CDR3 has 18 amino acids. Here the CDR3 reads CASSSSLFAHTSTDTQYF. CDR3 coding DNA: TGTGCCAGCAGCTCCTCACTTTTTGCCCATACTAGCACAGATACGCAGTATTTT. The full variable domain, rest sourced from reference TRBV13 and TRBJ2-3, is AAGVIQSPRHLIKEKRETATLKCYPIPRHDTVYWYQQGPGQDPQFLISFYEKMQSDKGSIPDRFSAQQFSDYHSELNMSSLELGDSALYFCASSSSLFAHTSTDTQYFGPGTRLTVL.